This T cell receptor (beta chain) is from a study of OX40 agonist ivuxolimab in advanced cancers. Study information: Ivuxolimab, an antibody that agonizes OX40 (CD134), was administered to the patients. People who had prior anti-PD-1, anti-PD-L1 or anti-CTLA-4 therapy could take part, and roughly 40% had some. Study results and limitations: Not determined was the antigen specificity of the expanded peripheral T cells. Normalized expansion of T-cell clones was also low for some nonresponders.

Produced via immunoSEQ multiplex PCR; TCRdb's table is partial and in-frame only. The sample shows 98,000 or so clones, approximately 90% of them seen only once. Comments on this clone: Its antigen is not identified.

This clonotype was obtained from an adult with an advanced solid tumor such as melanoma, head and neck, liver or kidney cancer. The material sequenced was CD4+ or CD8+ T cells sorted from blood, taken in a trial of the OX40 agonist ivuxolimab.

The CDR3 DNA sequence: TGTGCCAGCAGCTCCCGTGGGGTGGGGAACACCGGGGAGCTGTTTTTT. This codes for CASSSRGVGNTGELFF. The V call is TRBV11-2, the J call TRBJ2-2; D not resolved. The germline V and J ends were trimmed by 4 bases and 1 base, with 13 bases remaining between them. CDR3 size: 16 residues. Germline CDR1 reads SGHAT; CDR2 reads FQNNGV.